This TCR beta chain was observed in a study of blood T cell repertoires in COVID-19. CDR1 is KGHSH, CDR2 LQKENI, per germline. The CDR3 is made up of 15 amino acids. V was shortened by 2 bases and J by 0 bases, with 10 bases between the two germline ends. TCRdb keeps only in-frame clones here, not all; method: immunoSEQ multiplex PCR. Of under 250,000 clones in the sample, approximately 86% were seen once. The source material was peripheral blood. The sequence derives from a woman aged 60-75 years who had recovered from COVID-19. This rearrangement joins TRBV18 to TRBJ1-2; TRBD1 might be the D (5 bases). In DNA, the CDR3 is TGTGCCAGCTCACCAGCCGGCAGGGCTAACTATGGCTACACCTTC. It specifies CASSPAGRANYGYTF.